The next 27 T cell receptor beta chains were all read from a single sample in a study of blood T cell repertoires in COVID-19 (dated by TCRdb to 2018 to 2020). The library relied on the immunoSEQ multiplex PCR assay. TCRdb took over this immuneACCESS table, retaining in-frame rearrangements with V and J assigned. Such tables are incomplete; in checked studies, under half of the missing clones stem from an unresolved V gene, and the remainder is unexplained. The sample table shows some 120,000 clones, and about 88% are seen once. The ten largest clones represent more than 1.5% of the sample. Sequenced: peripheral blood. Every receptor here comes from a human donor in a cohort sampled during active COVID-19.

The chain links TRBV2 to TRBJ1-6; 8 bases map to TRBD1. The V gene's germline CDR1 is SNHLY and CDR2 FYNNEI. The CDR3 loop spans 15 amino acids. V was pared by 7 bases and J by 6 bases, with 8 bases of the junction left unmatched. CDR3 nucleotides: TGTGCCAGCACGAACGGACAGGGAACTAATTCACCCCTCCACTTT. Protein: CASTNGQGTNSPLHF.

The chain is built from TRBV27 and TRBJ2-7; TRBD1 agrees at 9 bases. This CDR3 has 15 residues. In germline, CDR1 is MNHEY, CDR2 SMNVEV (reference sequence). Germline trimming cut 0 bases from V and 3 bases from J; bases unmatched to any gene: 3. DNA of the CDR3: TGTGCCAGCAGTTTATCAACAGGGGGCATCTACGAGCAGTACTTC. It is translated as CASSLSTGGIYEQYF.

The V call is TRBV6-5, the J call TRBJ2-6, with D perhaps matching TRBD2 (6 bases). V lost 8 bases and J lost 0, with 11 bases in between. CDR3 length equals 15 residues. Germline V CDR1 and CDR2: MNHEY, SVGAGI. The DNA of the CDR3 is TGTGCCAGCCGGGACTCTTACTCTGGGGCCAACGTCCTGACTTTC. It specifies CASRDSYSGANVLTF.

V usage is TRBV7-9 and J usage is TRBJ2-3; D not certain. Germline CDR1 reads SEHNR; CDR2 reads FQNEAQ (reference sequence). The CDR3 runs 15 residues. Between the trimmed V and J ends, which lost 2 bases and 2 bases, there was a span of 11 bases. The CDR3 nucleotides are TGTGCCAGCAGCTTATGGCAGCGCCTCACAGATACGCAGTATTTT. Translating gives CASSLWQRLTDTQYF.

The V gene is TRBV2, the J gene TRBJ2-7; no clear D. V dropped 2 bases and J dropped 0 bases, with 11 bases sitting between them. Germline CDR1 is SNHLY and CDR2 is FYNNEI. The CDR3 length is 15 residues. In DNA, the CDR3 is TGTGCCAGCAGTGAACCCCAGGCCAACTCCTACGAGCAGTACTTC. Its protein product is CASSEPQANSYEQYF.

The chain has TRBV10-2 and TRBJ1-2; 7 bases map to TRBD1. This CDR3 comprises 16 residues. Germline CDR1 and CDR2: WSHSY and SAAADI. V shed 3 bases and J 1 base; nucleotides not matched to a gene: 8. As DNA, the CDR3 is TGCGCCAGCAGTGACATACCGGGACAGTTTAACTATGGCTACACCTTC. This codes for CASSDIPGQFNYGYTF.

The V and J genes are TRBV6-6 and TRBJ2-1, with TRBD1 matching 10 bases. CDR1 is MNHNY and CDR2 is SVGAGI in the germline V gene (reference sequence). This CDR3 has 13 amino acids. With V trimmed by 6 bases and J by 8 bases, 4 bases remained unmatched. In DNA, the CDR3 is TGTGCCAGCAGAGACAGGGGGCGCGATGAGCAGTTCTTC. Translation: CASRDRGRDEQFF.

The gene calls are TRBV9 and TRBJ2-1; 10 nucleotides match TRBD2. The CDR3 covers 17 residues. Trimming at V came to 3 bases and at J to 4 bases, leaving 10 bases not matched to a gene. CDR1 is SGDLS, CDR2 YYNGEE, per germline. CDR3 coding DNA: TGTGCCAGCAGCGAGACTAGCGGGTTTGTGCTTTACAATGAGCAGTTCTTC. Protein sequence: CASSETSGFVLYNEQFF. Together with reference TRBV9 and TRBJ2-1, the CDR3 gives the full variable domain: DSGVTQTPKHLITATGQRVTLRCSPRSGDLSVYWYQQSLDQGLQFLIQYYNGEERAKGNILERFSAQQFPDLHSELNLSSLELGDSALYFCASSETSGFVLYNEQFFGPGTRLTVL.

The rearrangement joins TRBV18 to TRBJ2-5, with D perhaps TRBD1 (6 bases). V was cut by 3 bases and J by 6 bases, with 23 bases left in between. The CDR3 totals 17 residues. Germline V gives CDR1 KGHSH, CDR2 LQKENI. The CDR3 nucleotides read TGTGCCAGCTCACCGAGTGGGGCAGGGGAAGTTTCGAAGACCCAGTACTTC. Its translation: CASSPSGAGEVSKTQYF.

The chain employs TRBV18 and TRBJ1-1, with no clear D. The CDR3 length is 15 residues. Germline-derived CDR1 and CDR2 are KGHSH and LQKENI. The V end was cut by 3 bases, the J end by 0 bases, with 11 bases between. DNA of the CDR3: TGTGCCAGCTCACCCAGTTTAATCCTGAACACTGAAGCTTTCTTT. This gives the protein CASSPSLILNTEAFF.

J is TRBJ1-2 and V is TRBV19; 8 positions agree with TRBD1. CDR3 length: 12 residues. CDR1 is LNHDA, CDR2 SQIVND, per germline (reference sequence). V was clipped by 4 bases and J by 7 bases; unmatched bases: 2. DNA of the CDR3: TGTGCCAGTAGTACAGGGGGCAGTGGCTACACCTTC. Amino acid sequence: CASSTGGSGYTF.

The CDR3 loop is CAWNRVQETQYF. The CDR3 DNA reads TGTGCCTGGAACCGGGTTCAAGAGACCCAGTACTTC. The chain employs TRBV30 and TRBJ2-5, with D hard to call. The CDR3 sequence is 12 residues long. The V gene's germline CDR1 is GTSNPN and CDR2 SVGIG (reference sequence). V gave up 4 bases and J gave up 2 bases, with 8 bases separating them. The full variable domain, in which reference TRBV30 and TRBJ2-5 provide the parts outside the CDR3, is SQTIHQWPATLVQPVGSPLSLECTVEGTSNPNLYWYRQAAGRGLQLLFYSVGIGQISSEVPQNLSASRPQDRQFILSSKKLLLSDSGFYLCAWNRVQETQYFGPGTRLLVL.

This chain connects TRBV5-1 to TRBJ1-5; TRBD1 matches 9 bases. Germline V gene data show CDR1 as SGHRS and CDR2 as YFSETQ. V was pared by 3 bases and J by 9 bases, with 13 bases of the junction left unmatched. This CDR3 contains 16 residues. CDR3 nucleotides: TGCGCCAGCAGCTCCCAGCTGGGACAGGGTATCCGGCCCCAGCATTTT. Translation gives CASSSQLGQGIRPQHF.

J is TRBJ2-3 and V is TRBV4-1, with D possibly TRBD1 on 5 matching bases. V gave up 0 bases and J gave up 3 bases, with 16 bases separating them. From germline, CDR1 is MGHRA and CDR2 YSYEKL. This CDR3 comprises 17 residues. The CDR3 DNA follows: TGCGCCAGCAGCCAAGAATCGGGCAGGGTAACGACAGATACGCAGTATTTT. Residues: CASSQESGRVTTDTQYF.

The chain recombines TRBV6-1 with TRBJ2-4; D call uncertain. This CDR3 spans 15 amino acids. Per germline, CDR1 MNHNS and CDR2 SASEGT. V lost 3 bases and J lost 8, with 17 bases in between. CDR3 region: CASSEGSSHVDIQYF. DNA for the CDR3: TGTGCCAGCAGTGAGGGCTCTTCACACGTGGACATTCAGTACTTC.

The chain combines TRBV7-9 with TRBJ2-7; 9 bases map to TRBD2. The CDR3 runs 16 residues. The V gene's germline CDR1 is SEHNR and CDR2 FQNEAQ (reference sequence). With 4 bases clipped from V and 3 bases from J, the junction kept 10 bases outside the gene matches. CDR3 residues: CASSSIAGAASYEQYF. Written as DNA, the CDR3 is TGTGCCAGCAGCTCAATAGCGGGAGCAGCTAGCTACGAGCAGTACTTC.

The chain combines TRBV6-1 with TRBJ1-3; 8 nucleotides line up with TRBD1. There are 15 residues in the CDR3. The V segment lost 3 bases and the J segment 4 bases; nucleotides outside the gene matches: 5. The germline V gene encodes CDR1 MNHNS and CDR2 SASEGT. CDR3 protein: CASSESGGEGNTIYF. CDR3 DNA sequence: TGTGCCAGCAGTGAGTCAGGGGGCGAAGGAAACACCATATATTTT.

V and J are TRBV5-1 and TRBJ2-7; D unresolved. The CDR3 is made up of 17 amino acids. In germline, CDR1 is SGHRS, CDR2 YFSETQ. Trimming left V 3 bases short and J 3 bases short, with 22 bases between. Here the CDR3 reads CASSSGPAAVTNYEQYF. In nucleotides, the CDR3 is TGCGCCAGCAGCTCCGGCCCTGCGGCGGTAACGAACTACGAGCAGTACTTC.

The chain couples TRBV6-6 to TRBJ2-2; possibly TRBD1 for D (6 bases). The CDR3 runs 15 residues. V lost 6 bases to trimming and J lost 0 bases, with 11 bases between them. From germline, CDR1 is MNHNY and CDR2 SVGAGI (reference sequence). The CDR3 loop reads CASRLTGPNTGELFF. CDR3 bases: TGTGCCAGCAGACTCACAGGGCCGAACACCGGGGAGCTGTTTTTT.

The chain couples TRBV7-2 to TRBJ2-7; TRBD2 agrees at 9 bases. V lost 2 bases and J lost 4; bases outside the gene matches: 18. Looked up from germline, CDR1 is SGHTA and CDR2 is FQGNSA. This CDR3 has 19 amino acids. CDR3 sequence: CASSLPVEGGRARKYEQYF. The CDR3 DNA is TGTGCCAGCAGCTTACCTGTCGAGGGCGGGAGGGCCAGAAAATACGAGCAGTACTTC.

The chain carries TRBV5-4 and TRBJ2-7; tentative D call: TRBD2 (5 bases). This CDR3 spans 15 amino acids. Germline V lookup: CDR1 SGHNT, CDR2 YYREEE (reference sequence). The germline V and J ends were trimmed by 0 bases and 5 bases, with 15 bases remaining between them. This chain's CDR3 is CASSLGGHLINEQYF. The DNA of the CDR3 is TGTGCCAGCAGCTTGGGAGGGCATCTCATCAACGAGCAGTACTTC.

J is TRBJ2-5 and V is TRBV5-1, with 8 bases aligning to TRBD2. The CDR3 length is 16 residues. Trimming at V came to 4 bases and at J to 5 bases, leaving 13 bases not matched to a gene. Germline CDR1 reads SGHRS; CDR2 reads YFSETQ. CDR3 bases: TGCGCCAGCAGCCAACAAACCACCGGGGGGGACGAGACCCAGTACTTC. Its protein is CASSQQTTGGDETQYF.

The chain recombines TRBV7-2 with TRBJ1-2, with D unclear. The ends were cut back, 5 bases at V and 0 bases at J, with 10 bases in the middle. CDR3 length equals 14 residues. Germline V gene data show CDR1 as SGHTA and CDR2 as FQGNSA. CDR3 residues: CASSARTTNYGYTF. The CDR3 DNA reads as TGTGCCAGCAGCGCCAGAACTACTAACTATGGCTACACCTTC.

This clone was detected once. V is TRBV30 and J is TRBJ1-2; 7 bases are shared with TRBD1. The CDR3 length is 13 residues. Losses at the gene ends were 0 bases for V and 7 bases for J; bases not matched to a gene: 5. Germline lookup yields CDR1 GTSNPN and CDR2 SVGIG (reference sequence). The CDR3 spells CAWSVSEGAGYTF. In DNA form, the CDR3 reads TGTGCCTGGAGTGTGAGTGAGGGGGCTGGCTACACCTTC.

The chain joins TRBV9 to TRBJ1-1, with D unclear. Trimming left V 4 bases short and J 4 bases short, with 14 bases between. This CDR3 comprises 14 residues. Per the germline V gene, CDR1 is SGDLS and CDR2 is YYNGEE. CDR3 in amino acids: CASSPSNRGTEAFF. In DNA, the CDR3 is TGTGCCAGCAGCCCGAGTAACCGGGGCACTGAAGCTTTCTTT.

The chain employs TRBV19 and TRBJ2-5; D ambiguous. V was cut by 5 bases and J by 2 bases, with 9 bases left in between. The CDR3 length is 13 residues. Germline CDR1 is LNHDA and CDR2 is SQIVND (reference sequence). The CDR3: CASSDQRQETQYF. CDR3 in DNA: TGTGCCAGTAGTGATCAGAGGCAAGAGACCCAGTACTTC.

V and J are TRBV5-1 and TRBJ1-2, with D possibly TRBD1 on 6 matching bases. The CDR3 covers 15 residues. The V end lost 5 bases, the J end lost 4 bases, and 18 bases lay between the germline ends. Germline CDR1 SGHRS, CDR2 YFSETQ. CDR3 nucleotide sequence: TGCGCCAGCAGGGGACAAGGACGCGATTTCTATGGCTACACCTTC. It encodes CASRGQGRDFYGYTF.